The 27 T cell receptor beta chains below all came from one sample that was sequenced in a study of blood T cell repertoires in COVID-19. Measured with immunoSEQ multiplex PCR; TCRdb has only the in-frame clones, and not every one. The sample lists fewer than 400,000 clones, approximately 89% occurring once. Sequenced input: PBMCs or T cells enriched from blood (not recorded which). The receptor set was obtained from a man aged 25-45 years who had recovered from COVID-19.

The chain uses TRBV18 and TRBJ1-2; 9 positions agree with TRBD1. V was clipped by 4 bases and J by 7 bases; unmatched bases: 10. The germline V gene has CDR1 KGHSH and CDR2 LQKENI. This CDR3 is 15 amino acids long. CDR3 region: CASSQRTGESLGYTF. CDR3 sequence (DNA): TGTGCCAGCTCACAAAGGACAGGGGAATCGCTTGGCTACACCTTC.

The J gene is TRBJ2-5, the V gene TRBV21-1; the table's D call TRBD1 went unverified against the DNA. TRBV21-1 counts as a pseudogene. This CDR3 is 15 amino acids long. The CDR3 spells CASSKARGRGQTQYF. The CDR3 DNA reads TGTGCCAGCAGCAAAGCGAGGGGGCGCGGGCAGACCCAGTACTTC.

This chain links TRBV5-1 with TRBJ2-5, with 9 bases that match TRBD1. CDR3 length: 16 residues. J lost 3 bases, V lost 0 bases, and 6 bases had no gene match. Germline loops: CDR1 SGHRS, CDR2 YFSETQ. CDR3 sequence: CASSLAPTGGEETQYF. The DNA of the CDR3 is TGCGCCAGCAGCTTGGCTCCGACAGGGGGAGAAGAGACCCAGTACTTC.

This clone has just a few counts. The genes are TRBV19 and TRBJ2-7; weak D call: TRBD1 (5 bases). Germline CDR1 LNHDA, CDR2 SQIVND (reference sequence). The CDR3 is made up of 14 amino acids. The V gene lost 9 bases and the J gene lost 1 base, with 16 bases spanning the gap. The DNA for the CDR3 is TGTGCCAGCAGACCGATCGACAGATCCTACGAGCAGTACTTC. Encoded protein: CASRPIDRSYEQYF.

The chain is built from TRBV6-2 or TRBV6-3 and TRBJ2-5; 10 nucleotides line up with TRBD2. The CDR3 runs 15 residues. V gave up 2 bases and J gave up 4 bases; unmatched junction bases: 4. Germline CDR1 and CDR2: MNHEY and SVGEGT. CDR3 loop: CASSYPGLASETQYF. The DNA for the CDR3 is TGTGCCAGCAGTTACCCGGGACTAGCGTCAGAGACCCAGTACTTC.

The V gene is TRBV11-2, the J gene TRBJ2-1; 9 bases are shared with TRBD1. The CDR3 runs 16 residues. CDR1 and CDR2 (germline): SGHAT, FQNNGV. V trimming: 7 bases; J trimming: 6 bases; junction bases outside the gene matches: 13. CDR3 region: CASTTIHGQGFNEQFF. Here the CDR3 DNA reads TGTGCCAGCACCACCATCCATGGACAGGGGTTCAATGAGCAGTTCTTC.

This chain links TRBV20-1 with TRBJ2-5; 8 bases are shared with TRBD2. The V gene's germline CDR1 is DFQATT and CDR2 SNEGSKA (reference sequence). Trimming cost V 3 bases and J 5 bases; bases outside gene matches: 5. The length of the CDR3 is 13 residues. This CDR3 reads CSASGGGRETQYF. CDR3 bases: TGCAGTGCTAGTGGCGGGGGGCGGGAGACCCAGTACTTC.

In its sample, this clone was seen a few times. The chain couples TRBV2 to TRBJ2-7; no firm D call. Germline values: CDR1 SNHLY, CDR2 FYNNEI. CDR3 length: 13 amino acids. Trimming removed 4 bases from V and 3 bases from J, with 10 bases in between. The CDR3 sequence: CASSVELLYEQYF. The CDR3 nucleotides are TGTGCCAGCAGTGTCGAACTGCTCTACGAGCAGTACTTC.

The chain is built from TRBV15 and TRBJ1-1, with a weak D call TRBD1 (5 bases). V gave up 0 bases and J gave up 8 bases, with 7 bases separating them. CDR3 size: 12 residues. Germline assignment: CDR1 LNHNV and CDR2 YYDKDF (reference sequence). CDR3 nucleotide sequence: TGTGCCACCAGCAGAGATGCAGGGGAAGCTTTCTTT. It is translated as CATSRDAGEAFF.

This clone was detected only once. The CDR3 sequence is CASTQDSYEQYF. The CDR3 nucleotides read TGTGCCAGCACCCAGGATAGTTACGAGCAGTACTTC. The rearrangement joins TRBV7-9 to TRBJ2-7; D is uncertain. Germline CDR1 and CDR2: SEHNR and FQNEAQ (reference sequence). The CDR3 consists of 12 residues. Trimming removed 7 bases at V and 4 bases at J, with 11 bases between.

The genes are TRBV5-1 and TRBJ2-7, with 10 bases aligning to TRBD1. The CDR3 is made up of 17 amino acids. The V and J ends lost 0 bases and 2 bases, in that order; junction bases with no gene match: 8. In germline, CDR1 is SGHRS, CDR2 YFSETQ. CDR3 nucleotides: TGCGCCAGCAGCTTGGTGAGAGGGGGACAGGGGACCTACGAGCAGTACTTC. This encodes CASSLVRGGQGTYEQYF.

As for this clone: The sample carries other DNA sequences with the same CDR3. The chain is built from TRBV30 and TRBJ1-3; no clear D. V was pared by 0 bases and J by 4 bases, with 7 bases between. The CDR3 consists of 13 residues. Germline-derived CDR1 and CDR2 are GTSNPN and SVGIG (reference sequence). The CDR3 spells CAWSVAGGNTIYF. DNA of the CDR3: TGTGCCTGGAGTGTGGCGGGGGGAAACACCATATATTTT.

This sequence joins TRBV6-6 and TRBJ2-5; 8 bases fit TRBD2. CDR1 MNHNY and CDR2 SVGAGI come from the germline V gene (reference sequence). With V trimmed by 5 bases and J by 0 bases, 11 bases remained unmatched. The CDR3 extends over 17 amino acids. This CDR3 reads CASSPLPLAVYQETQYF. As DNA, the CDR3 is TGTGCCAGCAGTCCCCTACCACTAGCGGTGTACCAAGAGACCCAGTACTTC.

V is TRBV2 and J is TRBJ2-2; D is unclear. This CDR3 is built from 15 residues. In germline, CDR1 is SNHLY, CDR2 FYNNEI. V lost 10 bases to trimming and J lost 1 base, with 16 bases between them. The CDR3: CATGPEAVNTGELFF. Written as DNA, the CDR3 is TGTGCCACCGGCCCCGAGGCGGTGAACACCGGGGAGCTGTTTTTT.

This chain joins TRBV14 and TRBJ1-6; D may be TRBD1 (5 bases). V was cut by 1 base and J by 10 bases, with 8 bases left in between. Germline V gene data show CDR1 as SGHDN and CDR2 as FVKESK. The CDR3 has 13 residues. The CDR3: CASSQVRQSPLHF. DNA of the CDR3: TGTGCCAGCAGCCAAGTCCGACAGTCACCCCTCCACTTT.

This chain uses TRBV5-1 with TRBJ1-4; D is unresolved. The germline gives CDR1 SGHRS, CDR2 YFSETQ. The CDR3 is made up of 13 amino acids. The V end lost 0 bases, the J end lost 8 bases, and 8 bases lay between the germline ends. This CDR3 is CASSLGSGEKLFF. CDR3 in DNA: TGCGCCAGCAGCTTGGGTTCGGGGGAAAAACTGTTTTTT.

The CDR3 spells CASSPEASGRETQYF. The CDR3 coding sequence is TGCGCCAGCAGCCCCGAGGCTAGCGGGCGGGAGACCCAGTACTTC. The genes are TRBV5-1 and TRBJ2-5; 8 nucleotides match TRBD2. After removal of 4 bases from V and 5 bases from J, the junction contained 10 bases not matched to a gene. The CDR3 has 15 residues. Germline V gene data show CDR1 as SGHRS and CDR2 as YFSETQ.

The chain uses TRBV5-1 and TRBJ2-7; D call uncertain. Trimming shortened V by 2 bases and J by 0 bases, and 9 bases separated the two germline ends. CDR3 length: 14 amino acids. Germline values: CDR1 SGHRS, CDR2 YFSETQ. CDR3: CASSFQAYSYEQYF. DNA of the CDR3: TGCGCCAGCAGCTTCCAAGCTTACTCCTACGAGCAGTACTTC.

The chain is built from TRBV11-2 and TRBJ2-1; weak D call: TRBD1 (5 bases). With 7 bases removed from V and 9 bases from J, the gap between germline ends came to 16 bases. CDR1 is SGHAT and CDR2 is FQNNGV in the germline V gene. The CDR3 extends over 13 amino acids. The CDR3 spells CASKPGISGEQFF. The CDR3 nucleotides read TGTGCCAGCAAACCAGGGATTTCTGGTGAGCAGTTCTTC.

The chain couples TRBV3-1 (or the pseudogene TRBV3-2) to TRBJ2-3, with a weak D call TRBD1 (6 bases). The CDR3 loop spans 14 amino acids. Trimming stripped 6 bases from V and 4 bases from J, with 14 bases between. Germline V CDR1 and CDR2: LGHDT, YNNKEL (reference sequence). CDR3 DNA: TGTGCCAGCAGGTTGGACAGTACAGCAGATACGCAGTATTTT. It encodes CASRLDSTADTQYF.

The CDR3 bases are TGTGCCAGCAGTCGGGACAGGGGGCGCGATCAGCCCCAGCATTTT. Translated: CASSRDRGRDQPQHF. The chain is built from TRBV6-6 and TRBJ1-5; 12 nucleotides match TRBD1. The CDR3 consists of 15 residues. The V gene end was trimmed by 5 bases and the J gene end by 5 bases; junction bases not matched to a gene: 4. The germline gives CDR1 MNHNY, CDR2 SVGAGI (reference sequence).

The chain carries TRBV5-1 and TRBJ2-2; D perhaps matches TRBD1 (5 bases). The CDR3 loop spans 15 amino acids. The germline V and J ends were trimmed by 7 bases and 5 bases, with 18 bases remaining between them. In germline, CDR1 is SGHRS, CDR2 YFSETQ. CDR3 residues: CASGSGTAGTGELFF. The CDR3 coding sequence is TGCGCCAGCGGCTCAGGCACGGCAGGGACCGGGGAGCTGTTTTTT. The whole variable domain, remainder taken from reference TRBV5-1 and TRBJ2-2, is KAGVTQTPRYLIKTRGQQVTLSCSPISGHRSVSWYQQTPGQGLQFLFEYFSETQRNKGNFPGRFSGRQFSNSRSEMNVSTLELGDSALYLCASGSGTAGTGELFFGEGSRLTVL.

The V call is TRBV28, the J call TRBJ1-5; D not certain. The V and J ends lost 4 bases and 3 bases respectively, with 7 bases between them. The germline V gene encodes CDR1 MDHEN and CDR2 SYDVKM. The CDR3 runs 13 residues. The CDR3 DNA sequence: TGTGCCAGCAGTTCGATAGACAATCAGCCCCAGCATTTT. Protein sequence: CASSSIDNQPQHF.

In its sample, this clone was seen a few times. This chain uses TRBV19 with TRBJ1-2; 7 bases agree with TRBD1. The germline CDR1 and CDR2 sequences are LNHDA and SQIVND (reference sequence). The CDR3 spans 14 residues. Trimming removed 8 bases from V and 3 bases from J; junction bases left unmatched: 9. CDR3 coding DNA: TGTGCCAGTCAACGAACAGGGGAGGACTATGGCTACACCTTC. Its protein is CASQRTGEDYGYTF.

This chain connects TRBV27 to TRBJ2-1, with no clear D. CDR1 and CDR2 from the germline V gene are MNHEY and SMNVEV (reference sequence). Trimming took 2 bases from V and 6 from J, leaving 11 bases between them. The CDR3 is 14 amino acids. CDR3 residues: CASSLPGLGNEQFF. The CDR3, as DNA: TGTGCCAGCAGTTTACCCGGGTTGGGCAATGAGCAGTTCTTC.

This clone was counted a few times. The rearrangement links TRBV4-1 to TRBJ2-5; D may be TRBD1 (6 bases). Germline V lookup: CDR1 MGHRA, CDR2 YSYEKL. Trimming removed 0 bases at V and 4 bases at J, with 12 bases between. The CDR3 spans 15 residues. The CDR3 here is CASSQEVGGAETQYF. CDR3 sequence (DNA): TGCGCCAGCAGCCAAGAAGTTGGGGGCGCAGAGACCCAGTACTTC.

J is TRBJ2-2 and V is TRBV4-1; possible D gene TRBD1, 6 bases. The germline CDR1 and CDR2 sequences are MGHRA and YSYEKL. The CDR3 runs to 20 residues. V lost 0 bases and J 0 bases, leaving 20 bases between the germline ends. The CDR3 loop is CASSQDIGRGDTPNTGELFF. CDR3 sequence (DNA): TGCGCCAGCAGCCAAGATATTGGCAGGGGCGATACACCGAACACCGGGGAGCTGTTTTTT.